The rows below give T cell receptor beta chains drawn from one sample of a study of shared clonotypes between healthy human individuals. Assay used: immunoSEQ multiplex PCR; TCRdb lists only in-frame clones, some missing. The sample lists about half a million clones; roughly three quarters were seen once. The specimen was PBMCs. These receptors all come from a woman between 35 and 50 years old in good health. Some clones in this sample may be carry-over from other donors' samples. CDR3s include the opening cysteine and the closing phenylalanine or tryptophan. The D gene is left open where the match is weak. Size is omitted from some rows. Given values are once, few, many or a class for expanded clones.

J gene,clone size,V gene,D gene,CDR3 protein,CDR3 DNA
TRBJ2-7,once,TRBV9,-,CASSLGQSRSYEQYF,TGTGCCAGCAGCTTAGGACAGAGCCGCTCCTACGAGCAGTACTTC
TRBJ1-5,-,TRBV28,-,CASSLIPGRNQPQHF,TGTGCCAGCAGTTTAATCCCAGGGAGAAACCAGCCCCAGCATTTT
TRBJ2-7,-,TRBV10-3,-,CAISDGERFYEQYF,TGTGCCATCTCAGACGGAGAGCGGTTTTACGAGCAGTACTTC
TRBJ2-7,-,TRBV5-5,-,CASSLGATRSSYEQYF,TGTGCCAGCAGCTTGGGTGCCACCAGGAGCTCCTACGAGCAGTACTTC
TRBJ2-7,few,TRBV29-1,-,CSVEERYEQYF,TGCAGCGTTGAAGAACGATACGAGCAGTACTTC
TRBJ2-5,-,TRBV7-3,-,CASSLGGDAETQYF,TGTGCCAGCAGCTTAGGAGGCGATGCAGAGACCCAGTACTTC
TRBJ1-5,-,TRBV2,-,CASSYGRGGNQPQHF,TGTGCCAGCAGCTACGGACGGGGGGGCAATCAGCCCCAGCATTTT
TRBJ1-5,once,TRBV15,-,CATSTANNQPQHF,TGTGCCACCAGCACAGCAAACAATCAGCCCCAGCATTTT
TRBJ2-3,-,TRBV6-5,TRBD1,CATRQIQGADTQYF,TGTGCCACCCGGCAAATTCAGGGGGCAGATACGCAGTATTTT
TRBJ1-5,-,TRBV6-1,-,CASSGGRSNQPQHF,TGTGCCAGCAGTGGAGGACGGAGCAATCAGCCCCAGCATTTT
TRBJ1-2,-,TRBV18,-,CASGTEDGYTF,TGTGCCAGTGGGACGGAGGATGGCTACACCTTC
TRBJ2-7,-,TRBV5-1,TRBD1,CASSLTGTGEEEQYF,TGCGCCAGCAGCTTGACAGGGACAGGGGAGGAGGAGCAGTACTTC
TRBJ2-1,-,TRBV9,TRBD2,CASSVVLAGEQFF,TGTGCCAGCAGCGTAGTACTAGCGGGTGAGCAGTTCTTC
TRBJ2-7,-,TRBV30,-,CAWIYSELEQYF,TGTGCCTGGATCTACTCGGAGCTCGAGCAGTACTTC
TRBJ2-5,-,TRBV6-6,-,CASSRTEETQYF,TGTGCCAGCAGTCGGACGGAAGAGACCCAGTACTTC
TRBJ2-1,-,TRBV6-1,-,CASSENGIPSYNEQFF,TGTGCCAGCAGTGAAAATGGTATTCCCTCTTACAATGAGCAGTTCTTC
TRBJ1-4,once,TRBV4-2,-,CASSRYWGSNEKLFF,TGTGCCAGCAGCCGTTACTGGGGGTCTAATGAAAAACTGTTTTTT
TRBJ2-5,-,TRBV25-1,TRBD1,CASSEEGAGRETQYF,TGTGCCAGCAGTGAAGAGGGGGCAGGGAGAGAGACCCAGTACTTC
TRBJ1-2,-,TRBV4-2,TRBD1,CASSPDRGYGYTF,TGTGCCAGCAGCCCAGACAGGGGCTATGGCTACACCTTC
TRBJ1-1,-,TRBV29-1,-,CSVERTTNTEAFF,TGCAGCGTTGAACGGACAACCAACACTGAAGCTTTCTTT
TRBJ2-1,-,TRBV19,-,CASSTNRGGNEQFF,TGTGCCAGTAGCACAAACAGGGGAGGGAATGAGCAGTTCTTC
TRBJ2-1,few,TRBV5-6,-,CASSLGDSYNEQFF,TGTGCCAGCAGCTTGGGAGACTCCTACAATGAGCAGTTCTTC
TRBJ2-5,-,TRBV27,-,CASSLGFLPTQETQYF,TGTGCCAGCAGTTTAGGGTTTTTACCGACCCAAGAGACCCAGTACTTC
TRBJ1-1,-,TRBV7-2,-,CASSFGTRTEAFF,TGTGCCAGCAGCTTTGGGACTAGGACTGAAGCTTTCTTT
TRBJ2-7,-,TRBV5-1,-,CASRPEGGAGYAEQYF,TGCGCCAGCAGGCCCGAGGGGGGTGCAGGCTACGCCGAGCAGTACTTC